This T cell receptor (beta chain) was profiled in a study of blood T cell repertoires in COVID-19. This table comes from immunoSEQ multiplex PCR, and its TCRdb copy is limited to in-frame clones, with some not included. Found here are 200,000 to 250,000 clones, around nine tenths of them singletons; the top ten hold more than 1.4%. The V gene's germline CDR1 is SNHLY and CDR2 FYNNEI. V lost 8 bases, J lost 5 bases, and 9 bases lay in between. The CDR3 is 11 residues long. The receptor's source is a man aged 18 to 30 with active or convalescent COVID-19. This chain uses TRBV2 with TRBJ1-1, with D perhaps TRBD1 (6 bases). Source material: peripheral blood. The CDR3 region is CASVGQTEAFF. The CDR3 coding sequence is TGTGCCAGCGTCGGACAGACTGAAGCTTTCTTT.